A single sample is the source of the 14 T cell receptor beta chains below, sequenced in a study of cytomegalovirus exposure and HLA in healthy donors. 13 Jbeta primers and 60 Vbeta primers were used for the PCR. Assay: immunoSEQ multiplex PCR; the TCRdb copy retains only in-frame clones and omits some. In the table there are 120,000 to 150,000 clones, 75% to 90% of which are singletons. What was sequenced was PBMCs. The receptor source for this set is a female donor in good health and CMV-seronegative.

The CDR3 DNA reads as TGTGCCAGCAGTAGTGGGGGTACAGGGGCCCTTGCTCTGAAGTACTTC. It yields the protein CASSSGGTGALALKYF. V gene TRBV28 combines with J gene TRBJ2-7; TRBD1 matches at 7 bases. V dropped 5 bases and J dropped 11; count of bases not matched to a gene: 21. Germline CDR1 and CDR2: MDHEN and SYDVKM. There are 16 residues in the CDR3.

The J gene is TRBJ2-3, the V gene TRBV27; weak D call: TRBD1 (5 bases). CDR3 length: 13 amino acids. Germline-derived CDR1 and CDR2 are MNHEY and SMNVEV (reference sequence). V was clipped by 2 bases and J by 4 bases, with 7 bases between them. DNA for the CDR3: TGTGCCAGCAGTTTAAGGGGCCCAGATACGCAGTATTTT. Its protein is CASSLRGPDTQYF.

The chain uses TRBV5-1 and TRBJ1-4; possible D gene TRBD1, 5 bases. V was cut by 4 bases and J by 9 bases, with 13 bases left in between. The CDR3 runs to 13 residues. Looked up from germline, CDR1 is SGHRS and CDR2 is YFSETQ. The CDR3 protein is CASSLHRQKKLFF. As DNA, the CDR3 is TGCGCCAGCAGCCTCCACCGACAGAAAAAACTGTTTTTT. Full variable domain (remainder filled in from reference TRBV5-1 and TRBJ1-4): KAGVTQTPRYLIKTRGQQVTLSCSPISGHRSVSWYQQTPGQGLQFLFEYFSETQRNKGNFPGRFSGRQFSNSRSEMNVSTLELGDSALYLCASSLHRQKKLFFGSGTQLSVL.

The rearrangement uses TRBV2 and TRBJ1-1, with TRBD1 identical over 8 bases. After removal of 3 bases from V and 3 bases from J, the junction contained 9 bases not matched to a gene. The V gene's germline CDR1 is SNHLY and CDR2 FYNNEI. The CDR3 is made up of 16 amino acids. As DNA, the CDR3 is TGTGCCAGCAGTGATGTGACAGGGGTGTTTGACACTGAAGCTTTCTTT. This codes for CASSDVTGVFDTEAFF.

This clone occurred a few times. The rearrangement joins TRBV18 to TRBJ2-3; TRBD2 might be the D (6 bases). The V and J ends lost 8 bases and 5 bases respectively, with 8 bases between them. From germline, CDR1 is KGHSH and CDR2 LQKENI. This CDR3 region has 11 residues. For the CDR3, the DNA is TGTGCCAGCCGAGCGGGAGATACGCAGTATTTT. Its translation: CASRAGDTQYF.

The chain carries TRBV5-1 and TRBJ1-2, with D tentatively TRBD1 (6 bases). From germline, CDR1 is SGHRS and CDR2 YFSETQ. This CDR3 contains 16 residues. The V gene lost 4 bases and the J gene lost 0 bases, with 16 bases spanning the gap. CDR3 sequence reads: CASSHYTDRPNYGYTF. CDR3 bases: TGCGCCAGCAGCCATTACACGGACAGACCTAACTATGGCTACACCTTC.

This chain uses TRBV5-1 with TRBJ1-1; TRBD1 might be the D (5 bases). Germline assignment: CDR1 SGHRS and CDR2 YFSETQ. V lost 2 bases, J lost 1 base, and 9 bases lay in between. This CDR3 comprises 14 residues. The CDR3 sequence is CASSLPQGNTEAFF. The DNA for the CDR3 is TGCGCCAGCAGCTTACCCCAGGGGAACACTGAAGCTTTCTTT.

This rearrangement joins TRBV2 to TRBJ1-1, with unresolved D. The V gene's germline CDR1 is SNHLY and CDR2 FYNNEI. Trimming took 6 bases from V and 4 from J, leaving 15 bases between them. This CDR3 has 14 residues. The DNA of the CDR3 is TGTGCCAGCAGCGCAGCGGCTTCGGGCACTGAAGCTTTCTTT. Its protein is CASSAAASGTEAFF.

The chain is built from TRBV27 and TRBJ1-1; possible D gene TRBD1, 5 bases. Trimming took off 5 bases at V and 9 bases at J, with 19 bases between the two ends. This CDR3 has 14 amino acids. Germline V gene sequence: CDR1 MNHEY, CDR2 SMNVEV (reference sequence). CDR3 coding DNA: TGTGCCAGCAGTCTGACAGAGACAGAACTTCAAGCTTTCTTT. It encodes CASSLTETELQAFF.

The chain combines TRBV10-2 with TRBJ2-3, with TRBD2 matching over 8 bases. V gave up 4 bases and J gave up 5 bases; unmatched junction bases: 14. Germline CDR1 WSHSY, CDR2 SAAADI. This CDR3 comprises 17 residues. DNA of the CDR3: TGCGCCAGCAGTGGATGGACTAGCTGGTCGGCGGGAGATACGCAGTATTTT. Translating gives CASSGWTSWSAGDTQYF.

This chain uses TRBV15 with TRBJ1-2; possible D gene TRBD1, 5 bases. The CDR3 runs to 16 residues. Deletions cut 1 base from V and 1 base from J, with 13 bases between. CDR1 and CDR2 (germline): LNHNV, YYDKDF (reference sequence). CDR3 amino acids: CATSRVYLDSNYGYTF. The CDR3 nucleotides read TGTGCCACCAGCAGAGTTTATTTAGACAGTAACTATGGCTACACCTTC.

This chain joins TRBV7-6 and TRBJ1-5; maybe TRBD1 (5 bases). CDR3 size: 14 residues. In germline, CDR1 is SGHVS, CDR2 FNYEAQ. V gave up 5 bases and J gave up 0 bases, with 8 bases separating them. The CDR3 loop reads CASSPTDSNQPQHF. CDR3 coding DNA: TGTGCCAGCAGCCCGACAGATAGCAATCAGCCCCAGCATTTT. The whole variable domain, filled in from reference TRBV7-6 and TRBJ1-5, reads GAGVSQSPRYKVTKRGQDVALRCDPISGHVSLYWYRQALGQGPEFLTYFNYEAQQDKSGLPNDRFSAERPEGSISTLTIQRTEQRDSAMYRCASSPTDSNQPQHFGDGTRLSIL.

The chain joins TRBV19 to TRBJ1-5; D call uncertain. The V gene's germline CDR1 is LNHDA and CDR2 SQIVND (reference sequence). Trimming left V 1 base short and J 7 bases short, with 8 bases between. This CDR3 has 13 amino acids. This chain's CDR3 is CASSIVTTQPQHF. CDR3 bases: TGTGCCAGTAGTATAGTTACAACCCAGCCCCAGCATTTT.

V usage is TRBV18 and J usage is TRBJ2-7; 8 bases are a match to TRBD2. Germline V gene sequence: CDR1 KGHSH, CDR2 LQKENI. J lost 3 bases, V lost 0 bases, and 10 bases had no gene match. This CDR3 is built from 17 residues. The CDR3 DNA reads TGTGCCAGCTCACCACCGGGAGGCGGGAGGCCCCTCTACGAGCAGTACTTC. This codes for CASSPPGGGRPLYEQYF.